This T cell receptor (beta chain) was recovered during a study of graft-versus-host responses after intestinal transplantation. Broader study findings: The marrow of recipients harbored GvH clones, and ileum or blood showed some of them first. Allografts from individuals with graft-donor T cell macrochimerism displayed high graft-versus-host to host-versus-graft clonal ratios.

The CDR3 spans 14 residues. Trimming left V 0 bases short and J 1 base short, with 8 bases between. The V gene's germline CDR1 is GTSNPN and CDR2 SVGIG (reference sequence). Clones were sequenced by immunoSEQ multiplex PCR, and TCRdb holds only the in-frame ones, with some missing. The sample contains tens of thousands of clones, about 88% of which appear only once. For this clone: Antigen: not known.

The chain joins TRBV30 to TRBJ2-3; D gene unclear. The TCR originated in a human donor who was the organ donor for an intestinal transplant. Material: unstimulated CD4+ T cells sorted from spleen or lymph node cells, obtained before transplant. The CDR3 DNA reads as TGTGCCTGGAGTGTAGGGCTGGGCACAGATACGCAGTATTTT. Its protein product is CAWSVGLGTDTQYF.